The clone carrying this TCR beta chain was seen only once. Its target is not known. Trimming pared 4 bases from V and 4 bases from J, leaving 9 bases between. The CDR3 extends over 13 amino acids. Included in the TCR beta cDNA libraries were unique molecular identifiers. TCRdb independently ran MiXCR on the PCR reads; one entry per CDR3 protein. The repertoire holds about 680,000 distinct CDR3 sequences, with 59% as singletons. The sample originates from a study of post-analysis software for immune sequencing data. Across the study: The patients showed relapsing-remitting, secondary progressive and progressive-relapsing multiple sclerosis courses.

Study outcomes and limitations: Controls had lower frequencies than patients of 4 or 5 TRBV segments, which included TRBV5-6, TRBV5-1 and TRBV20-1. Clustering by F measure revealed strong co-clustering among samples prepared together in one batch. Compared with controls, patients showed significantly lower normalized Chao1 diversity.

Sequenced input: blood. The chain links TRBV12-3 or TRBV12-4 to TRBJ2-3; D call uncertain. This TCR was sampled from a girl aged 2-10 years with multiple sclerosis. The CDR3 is CASSSLVADTQYF. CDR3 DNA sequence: TGTGCCAGCAGTTCCCTGGTGGCAGATACGCAGTATTTT.